The following is a T cell receptor (beta chain) sequence with its context. This clonotype has just a few counts. Its recognized antigen is unknown. No much larger clone exists at a distance of one base, and base qualities are not known. The CDR3 has 16 amino acids, counting the end cysteine and phenylalanine. The entry retains the CDR3 DNA only, 48 bases that are in frame from base 1. Deletion took 1 base off V and 1 base off J, with a span of 10 bases between the germline ends. The germline V gene sets CDR1 to SGHAT and CDR2 to FQNNGV. These reads were obtained on an Illumina NovaSeq 6000. TCR cDNA was made using 5'RACE template switching, a step that added a universal primer site and unique molecular identifiers. Priming of cDNA synthesis was performed from both the TCR alpha and TCR beta constant segments. Two PCR steps were used to amplify libraries, with sample barcodes and sequencing adapters being added in the second step. Sequencing of libraries was done on Illumina HiSeq 2500 (2x100 bp) or NovaSeq (2x150 bp). In the paper's pipeline: Reads were demultiplexed and collapsed into UMI consensus sequences with MIGEC, and V(D)J alignment was performed with MiXCR. Clonotypes responding to the vaccine were identified with edgeR on replicate PBMC samples, with the criteria of FDR below 0.01 and a log2 fold change above 5 up to day 15. Bulk clonotypes were assigned CD4 or CD8 identity according to which sequenced CD4 or CD8 repertoire held them at higher abundance. TCRdb reworked the public reads: Q25 trimming with fastp, MiXCR clone assembly, productive beta chains retained. Every distinct CDR3 protein forms one entry, paired with its most common genes and DNA. None of the V and J calls come from the authors' own analysis; TCRdb made them. The sample yields about 340,000 distinct CDR3 sequences; approximately 12% were counted once. The ten largest clones add up to about 3% of the sample.

According to the study, the label for this sample's treatment or condition signals: live attenuated yellow fever vaccine strain. PBMCs were isolated from peripheral blood using a standard Ficoll-Paque protocol. Dynabeads CD4 and CD8 positive selection kits were used to isolate CD4 and CD8 T-cell fractions. RNA was extracted with TriZol from bulk PBMCs, CD4 and CD8 fractions, and dextramer-positive and dextramer-negative fractions. The data belong to a study of T cells after yellow fever vaccination (dated by TCRdb to between 2017 and 2020). For context, the study as a whole: The SMART-Seq v4 Ultra Low Input RNA kit was used to prepare libraries from fractions with low cell numbers. To track T-cell clones before and after primary and booster YFV17D yellow fever vaccination, bulk TCR alpha and beta repertoires were sequenced longitudinally. Two healthy male donors, one aged 18 to 30 and one aged 30 to 40 years, were included in the cohort. Blood was collected at multiple timepoints before and after primary and secondary immunization, and bulk PBMC replicates and cell subsets were isolated. Overall study outcomes, separate from this receptor: Only two donors were included in the study, so the extent to which the findings can be generalized is limited. A small fraction of clonotypes showed up in both the CD4 and CD8 compartments, probably as a result of convergent recombination. The secondary T-cell response was found to be weaker but faster than the primary response, with a peak reached on day 5 rather than on day 15. Because abundant contaminating clonotypes from the bulk population could be contained in FACS-sorted repertoires, computational filtering was required. Most clones expanded after primary vaccination (around 97% of CD4 and over 80% of CD8) were re-detected after the booster, suggesting that broad memory maintenance occurred.

The specimen was CD4+ T cells sorted from PBMCs, collected 15 days after the yellow fever booster vaccination. This receptor was identified in a man aged 18 to 29 who received the YFV17D yellow fever vaccine. The sequence joins TRBV11-2 to TRBJ2-2; possibly the D gene is TRBD1, per 6 matching bases. The DNA sequence follows: TGTGCCAGCAGCTTAGCCGGACAGCTGAACACCGGGGAGCTGTTTTTT. It is translated as CASSLAGQLNTGELFF.